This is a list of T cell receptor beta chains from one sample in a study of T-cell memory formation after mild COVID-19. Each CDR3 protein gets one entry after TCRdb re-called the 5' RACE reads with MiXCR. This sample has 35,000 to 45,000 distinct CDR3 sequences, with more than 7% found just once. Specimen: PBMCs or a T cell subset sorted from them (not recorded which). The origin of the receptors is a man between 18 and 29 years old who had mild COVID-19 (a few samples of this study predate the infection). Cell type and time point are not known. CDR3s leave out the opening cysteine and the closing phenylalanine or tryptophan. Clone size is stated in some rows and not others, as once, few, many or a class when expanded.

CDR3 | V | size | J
ASSLAGVPQETQY | TRBV7-3 | - | TRBJ2-5
ASRRASDYEQY | TRBV7-2 | few | TRBJ2-7
ASSFSYGYWDRGLGNTEAF | TRBV12-3/TRBV12-4 | once | TRBJ1-1
ASSETTGSGGTDTQY | TRBV10-1 | many | TRBJ2-3
ASRFSGDTDTQY | TRBV6-5 | - | TRBJ2-3
SVKTGALNTEAF | TRBV29-1 | - | TRBJ1-1
ASSVSDRVDIQY | TRBV9 | many | TRBJ2-4
ASSQSPGGTVN | TRBV3-1 | - | TRBJ1-5
ASTYGTTSETQY | TRBV6-2/TRBV6-3 | few | TRBJ2-5
ASSFQPGDEQF | TRBV7-7 | few | TRBJ2-1
SARAGRGYGYT | TRBV20-1 | few | TRBJ1-2
ASSLQRGGGIQY | TRBV7-2 | - | TRBJ2-4
ASRLASGRSYEQY | TRBV5-1 | many | TRBJ2-7
ASSYWLGTGELF | TRBV6-2/TRBV6-3 | many | TRBJ2-2
ASSLTGVRDTQY | TRBV7-3 | - | TRBJ2-3
ASSLTGGTLATEAF | TRBV7-3 | - | TRBJ1-1
ASSATGYSGNTIY | TRBV25-1 | - | TRBJ1-3
ASSQEPGPGGTQY | TRBV4-3 | many | TRBJ2-5
ASSQLRAGGSDTQY | TRBV5-1 | many | TRBJ2-3
ASSAGGGQGTSGYT | TRBV9 | - | TRBJ1-2
ASTSLGGGETQY | TRBV5-1 | few | TRBJ2-5
ASIAAGSGGTDTQY | TRBV7-8 | few | TRBJ2-3
ASSPIGGNTEAF | TRBV12-3/TRBV12-4 | - | TRBJ1-1
ASSQEASRPFTDTQY | TRBV4-1 | few | TRBJ2-3
ASSKQGNGYT | TRBV7-2 | - | TRBJ1-2
ASSQSGSGTLGDTQY | TRBV4-1 | many | TRBJ2-3
ASSPRNRGNEQF | TRBV9 | few | TRBJ2-1
ASSFGRVTNTGELF | TRBV12-3/TRBV12-4 | many | TRBJ2-2
ASSTSGGAGIEQF | TRBV7-2 | - | TRBJ2-1
ASSPRVFYGYT | TRBV5-1 | - | TRBJ1-2
ASSFTSGAILETQY | TRBV7-2 | many | TRBJ2-5
ASSVGDTQY | TRBV9 | - | TRBJ2-3
AYGTPNTGELF | TRBV10-3 | - | TRBJ2-2
ASRTPGIGGQF | TRBV28 | few | TRBJ2-1
ASTTGKETQY | TRBV7-9 | few | TRBJ2-5
ASSFGGSYEQY | TRBV5-6 | few | TRBJ2-7
ASSSGERGYT | TRBV11-2 | few | TRBJ1-2
ASTHTGGETQY | TRBV5-1 | - | TRBJ2-5
ASSGTSGRITDTQY | TRBV12-3/TRBV12-4 | many | TRBJ2-3
ASSGGQGFYEQY | TRBV5-4 | few | TRBJ2-7
ASTFRVGEHQH | TRBV27 | - | TRBJ1-5
ASSRTQGLNNIQY | TRBV4-1 | many | TRBJ2-4
ASSDRRYTQY | TRBV5-6 | many | TRBJ2-3
ASSLQGAEKLF | TRBV7-9 | - | TRBJ1-4
ASSLQETQY | TRBV5-1 | many | TRBJ2-5
ASSWGHSGINIQY | TRBV28 | - | TRBJ2-4
ASSYTSGTQY | TRBV3-1 | - | TRBJ2-5
ASSYSRTRASTDTQY | TRBV6-5 | few | TRBJ2-3
ASSIGTVTYEQY | TRBV19 | - | TRBJ2-7
ASRTGPWGTEAF | TRBV6-5 | - | TRBJ1-1
ASSPGSNVLT | TRBV12-3/TRBV12-4 | - | TRBJ2-6